The next 7 T cell receptor beta chains were all read from a single sample in a study of vaccination effects on CD4 cells after COVID-19. Their antigens remain unidentified. Ahead of sequencing, the ViraFEST assay grew antigen-specific CD4+ T cells using viral peptide pools. Upon completion of more than eight days in culture, CD4+ T cells were isolated. Two-dose vaccination with either BNT162b2 or mRNA-1273 was given to the participants. Produced via immunoSEQ multiplex PCR; TCRdb's table is partial and in-frame only. The table includes about 28,000 clones, over 55% detected once. This specimen was CD4+ T cells from PBMCs cultured with HCoV-NL63 spike peptides, taken after COVID-19 vaccination. These receptors all stem from a human donor who received a COVID-19 vaccine.

V gene TRBV5-1 combines with J gene TRBJ2-1; 8 bases match TRBD1. Trimming took 1 base from V and 8 from J; bases not matched to a gene: 8. The CDR3 spans 15 residues. CDR1 is SGHRS, CDR2 YFSETQ, per germline. CDR3 loop: CASSLTGGMTYEQFF. The CDR3 DNA reads TGCGCCAGCAGCTTGACAGGGGGGATGACCTATGAGCAGTTCTTC.

The V gene is TRBV6-5, the J gene TRBJ2-7; D possibly matches TRBD1 or TRBD2 (5 bases each). The CDR3 has 14 amino acids. Looked up from germline, CDR1 is MNHEY and CDR2 is SVGAGI. Deletions cut 0 bases from V and 7 bases from J, with 13 bases between. The CDR3 loop reads CASSYSGPSNEQYF. In nucleotides, the CDR3 is TGTGCCAGCAGTTACTCGGGACCCTCTAATGAGCAGTACTTC.

This clone came up once. V and J are TRBV7-9 and TRBJ2-1; D might be TRBD1 (6 bases). The CDR3 has 15 residues. CDR1 is SEHNR, CDR2 FQNEAQ, per germline (reference sequence). V was cut by 2 bases and J by 2 bases, with 10 bases left in between. Here the CDR3 DNA reads TGTGCCAGCAGCTTACATGAGGGGGCCTACAATGAGCAGTTCTTC. Amino acid sequence: CASSLHEGAYNEQFF.

This clone has a single count. The V gene is TRBV13, the J gene TRBJ2-3; perhaps TRBD2 as D (6 bases). CDR3 length: 13 amino acids. Per germline, CDR1 PRHDT and CDR2 FYEKMQ (reference sequence). V was clipped by 5 bases and J by 2 bases, with 8 bases between them. For the CDR3, the DNA is TGTGCCAGCAGCAGGAGGGACACAGATACGCAGTATTTT. Amino acid sequence: CASSRRDTDTQYF.

The chain links TRBV6-4 to TRBJ2-3; tentatively, D is TRBD1 (6 bases). CDR1 and CDR2 from the germline V gene are MRHNA and SNTAGT. CDR3 length: 13 residues. Trimming removed 4 bases from V and 5 bases from J, with 10 bases in between. The CDR3 sequence is CASSVDSIDTQYF. CDR3 DNA sequence: TGTGCCAGCAGTGTGGACAGTATAGATACGCAGTATTTT.

The chain links TRBV5-1 to TRBJ1-5, with D uncertain. V shed 2 bases and J shed 5 bases, with 11 bases lying between them. Per the germline V gene, CDR1 is SGHRS and CDR2 is YFSETQ. This CDR3 is built from 14 residues. This chain's CDR3 is CASSLSPGDQPQHF. CDR3 DNA: TGCGCCAGCAGCTTAAGCCCAGGTGATCAGCCCCAGCATTTT.

This clone has just one count. This chain connects TRBV6-5 to TRBJ1-3; weak D call: TRBD1 (6 bases). CDR3 length equals 15 residues. Germline lookup yields CDR1 MNHEY and CDR2 SVGAGI. V lost 6 bases and J lost 0, with 12 bases in between. The DNA of the CDR3 is TGTGCCAGCAGAGCTGACAGGCTCTCTGGAAACACCATATATTTT. Translation: CASRADRLSGNTIYF.